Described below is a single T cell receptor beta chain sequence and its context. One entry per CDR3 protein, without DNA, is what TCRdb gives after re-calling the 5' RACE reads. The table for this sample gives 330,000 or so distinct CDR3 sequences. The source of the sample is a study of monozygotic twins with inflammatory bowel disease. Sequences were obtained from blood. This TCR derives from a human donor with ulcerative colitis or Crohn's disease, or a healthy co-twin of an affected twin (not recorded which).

The CDR3 sequence: CASSGGQGRFSPLHF. The chain recombines TRBV6-1 with TRBJ1-6; TCRdb's D call of TRBD1 is untestable without DNA. This CDR3 has 15 residues. Germline V gives CDR1 MNHNS, CDR2 SASEGT.